This T cell receptor beta chain was captured in a study of beta chain features in type 1 diabetes. This clone was counted a few times. The antigen is unknown. Whole-study results and caveats: TCRB CDR3s were moderately but significantly shorter in Type 1 diabetes patients in all four CD4+ subsets.

CDR1 is SGDLS, CDR2 YYNGEE, per germline. Trimming removed 4 bases from V and 7 bases from J; junction bases left unmatched: 7. This CDR3 is built from 15 residues. The study reverse transcribed the entire isolated RNA, so it sequenced expressed TCRB transcripts. The repertoire was sequenced with immunoSEQ multiplex PCR; TCRdb's copy has only in-frame clones and lacks some. This table holds approximately 150,000 clones, about 10% found once. Source material: central memory CD4+ T cells from blood. This TCR was sampled from a man younger than 45 with type 1 diabetes. V and J are TRBV9 and TRBJ2-3; 12 nucleotides align to TRBD2. The CDR3 DNA sequence: TGTGCCAGCAGCCCCCAACTAGCGGGGGGACATACGCAGTATTTT. As protein: CASSPQLAGGHTQYF.